One sample yielded the 12 T cell receptor beta chains listed below, sequenced in a study of blood T cells in healthy people across ages. Sample-barcoded 5' priming and a J-beta primer mix drove a second PCR of about 6 to 12 cycles. Via MiXCR, TCRdb re-called the 5' RACE reads, giving one row per CDR3 protein. The table includes about 1.4 million distinct CDR3 sequences, approximately 63% detected once. The sequenced material came from blood. These receptors were taken from a man between 18 and 35 years old in good health.

V is TRBV7-2 and J is TRBJ2-6; D is perhaps TRBD1 (5 bases). This CDR3 comprises 17 residues. Trimming took 2 bases from V and 0 from J, leaving 11 bases between them. In germline, CDR1 is SGHTA, CDR2 FQGNSA. The CDR3 loop is CASSLMPGNSGANVLTF. Written as DNA, the CDR3 is TGTGCCAGCAGCTTAATGCCAGGGAACTCTGGGGCCAACGTCCTGACTTTC.

This clonotype showed up just a few times. The rearrangement joins TRBV29-1 to TRBJ1-1; D is ambiguous. Between the trimmed V and J ends, which lost 5 bases and 2 bases, there was a span of 9 bases. The CDR3 totals 12 residues. Looked up from germline, CDR1 is SQVTM and CDR2 is ANQGSEA. CDR3 amino acids: CSVHDGNTEAFF. In DNA form, the CDR3 reads TGCAGCGTTCACGACGGCAACACTGAAGCTTTCTTT.

This clonotype was counted a single time. CDR3 protein: CASRQTGVLSEQYF. DNA of the CDR3: TGTGCCAGCAGACAAACAGGGGTTTTAAGCGAGCAGTACTTC. The V and J genes are TRBV25-1 and TRBJ2-7, with 7 bases lining up with TRBD1. Germline loops: CDR1 MGHDK, CDR2 SYGVNS. The CDR3 has 14 amino acids. J gave up 6 bases and V 6 bases, and 11 bases lay outside the gene matches.

This clonotype was detected only a few times. This sequence joins TRBV29-1 and TRBJ1-2; the D is unclear. The length of the CDR3 is 12 residues. Germline CDR1 reads SQVTM; CDR2 reads ANQGSEA. Trimming took 4 bases from V and 3 from J, leaving 9 bases between them. The DNA of the CDR3 is TGCAGCGTTGCGGGGAATGACTATGGCTACACCTTC. Protein: CSVAGNDYGYTF.

This clonotype was seen a single time. The chain has TRBV12-3 or TRBV12-4 and TRBJ2-5; tentatively, D is TRBD2 (6 bases). The tail of the sequence fits TRBJ2-7 better, so the J call may be wrong. The CDR3 is 14 amino acids. CDR3 sequence reads: CASSPGGVRDEQYF. The CDR3 coding sequence is TGTGCCAGCAGTCCGGGCGGGGTTCGGGACGAGCAGTACTTC.

This clonotype occurred a few times. The CDR3 sequence: CASSTRVPGPNYGYTF. DNA of the CDR3: TGTGCCAGCAGTACTAGAGTCCCGGGACCTAACTATGGCTACACCTTC. The chain recombines TRBV27 with TRBJ1-2; maybe TRBD1 (5 bases). CDR3 length equals 16 residues. Per germline, CDR1 MNHEY and CDR2 SMNVEV (reference sequence). With 5 bases removed from V and 0 bases from J, the gap between germline ends came to 16 bases.

This clonotype was counted once. The CDR3 protein is CASSETAADTQYF. The CDR3 DNA sequence: TGCGCCAGCAGTGAGACAGCCGCAGATACGCAGTATTTT. The V and J genes are TRBV10-1 and TRBJ2-3, with D unclear. Trimming took off 2 bases at V and 4 bases at J, with 7 bases between the two ends. Germline CDR1 and CDR2: WNHNN and SYGVQD (reference sequence). This CDR3 is 13 amino acids long.

V gene TRBV27 combines with J gene TRBJ1-2; TRBD1 is a possible D gene (5 bases). Per the germline V gene, CDR1 is MNHEY and CDR2 is SMNVEV (reference sequence). The CDR3 contains 14 residues. V shed 5 bases and J shed 3 bases, with 13 bases lying between them. The DNA for the CDR3 is TGTGCCAGCAGTCCTCTGGGGACGGACTATGGCTACACCTTC. Protein: CASSPLGTDYGYTF.

This chain links TRBV7-9 with TRBJ2-1; no clear D gene. Trimming pared 5 bases from V and 3 bases from J, leaving 14 bases between. Germline assignment: CDR1 SEHNR and CDR2 FQNEAQ (reference sequence). The CDR3 has 15 amino acids. DNA of the CDR3: TGTGCCAGCAGCCGCGATACCGACCTCTACAATGAGCAGTTCTTC. Translated: CASSRDTDLYNEQFF.

The V gene is TRBV6-6, the J gene TRBJ2-2; 8 bases agree with TRBD1. Per germline, CDR1 MNHNY and CDR2 SVGAGI (reference sequence). With 6 bases clipped from V and 4 bases from J, the junction kept 10 bases outside the gene matches. The CDR3 covers 16 residues. The CDR3 loop reads CASSNTRTGITGELFF. The CDR3, as DNA: TGTGCCAGCAGCAATACTAGGACAGGGATCACCGGGGAGCTGTTTTTT.

This clonotype appeared once. The chain couples TRBV7-9 to TRBJ1-2; D not resolved. The germline V and J ends were trimmed by 5 bases and 5 bases, with 18 bases remaining between them. This CDR3 region has 15 residues. Germline CDR1 and CDR2: SEHNR and FQNEAQ (reference sequence). The CDR3 sequence: CASSVVYWPLYGYTF. CDR3 DNA: TGTGCCAGCAGCGTAGTTTATTGGCCCCTATATGGCTACACCTTC.

This clonotype was observed a handful of times. The rearrangement links TRBV29-1 to TRBJ2-7; a weak D match, TRBD2 (5 bases). The V end was cut by 4 bases, the J end by 6 bases, with 19 bases between. This CDR3 region has 14 residues. CDR1 and CDR2 from the germline V gene are SQVTM and ANQGSEA. The CDR3 DNA follows: TGCAGCGTTGGACGCAGACTGGCAGAGGGCGAGCAGTACTTC. Translation: CSVGRRLAEGEQYF.